This T cell receptor (beta chain) comes out of a study of blood T cell repertoires in COVID-19. Overall study: COVID-19 samples collected from the United States, Italy and Spain covered acute and convalescent phases.

Germline CDR1 MDHEN, CDR2 SYDVKM. V lost 3 bases, J lost 0 bases, and 6 bases stayed unmatched. The CDR3 extends over 17 amino acids. Libraries were prepared by immunoSEQ multiplex PCR; TCRdb keeps only in-frame clonotypes and omits some of them. The sample includes 59,000 or so clones, roughly 78% of them seen just once. The clonotype comes from a man aged 55-75 years with acute or convalescent COVID-19. This chain joins TRBV28 and TRBJ1-5, with 9 positions matching TRBD1. The sample consisted of peripheral blood. CDR3 region: CASSLPWTGDSNQPQHF. The CDR3 DNA follows: TGTGCCAGCAGTTTGCCTTGGACAGGGGATAGCAATCAGCCCCAGCATTTT.